This T cell receptor beta chain was captured in a study of cytomegalovirus exposure and HLA in healthy donors. J gave up 1 base and V 3 bases, and 2 bases lay outside the gene matches. The CDR3 covers 15 residues. CDR1 is SGDLS and CDR2 is YYNGEE in the germline V gene. The PCR used 60 Vbeta and 13 Jbeta primers. The repertoire was sequenced with immunoSEQ multiplex PCR; TCRdb's copy has only in-frame clones and lacks some. In the table there are over 100,000 clones, about 8.5% of which are singletons. V is TRBV9 and J is TRBJ2-5; TRBD2 agrees at 11 bases. Input material: PBMCs. This receptor was identified in a man aged 35-49 years in good health and CMV-seronegative. Here the CDR3 reads CASSASGGTQETQYF. The CDR3 bases are TGTGCCAGCAGCGCTAGCGGGGGGACCCAAGAGACCCAGTACTTC.